A selection of T cell receptor beta chains follows, all from one sample in a study of T cell repertoires in cytomegalovirus infection. TCRdb reprocessed the reads with MiXCR, giving one entry per CDR3 protein. The table includes about 830,000 distinct CDR3 sequences, 30% to 35% detected once. Their recognized antigens are unknown. Specimen: cultured CD8+ T cells from PBMCs, collected from culture after CMV antigen stimulation. The source of these receptors is a human donor in good health (CMV status not recorded). Some clones in this sample may be carry-over from other donors' samples. Both conserved end residues are part of each CDR3. Each record gives: D gene, V gene, J gene, clone size, CDR3 DNA, CDR3 protein. A D gene is named only where the DNA matches it firmly. Size is stated for part of the rows, as once, few or many counts, or as a class when the clone is expanded.

d_gene: TRBD1
v_gene: TRBV7-3
j_gene: TRBJ2-5
abundance: .
CDR3nt: TGTGCCAGCAGCCCCGGTCCAGGGGGCATGGAGACCCAGTACTTC
CDR3aa: CASSPGPGGMETQYF

d_gene: .
v_gene: TRBV6-5
j_gene: TRBJ2-1
abundance: few
CDR3nt: TGTGCCAGCAGTTACTCGGGGGCTCCTGTGGAGCAGTTCTTC
CDR3aa: CASSYSGAPVEQFF

d_gene: .
v_gene: TRBV2
j_gene: TRBJ2-4
abundance: .
CDR3nt: TGTGCCAGCAGCGAAGACAGGACCAAAAACATTCAGTACTTC
CDR3aa: CASSEDRTKNIQYF

d_gene: TRBD1
v_gene: TRBV7-2
j_gene: TRBJ1-5
abundance: many
CDR3nt: TGTGCCAGCAGCTCTCCGGGACAGGGAGGGAATCAGCCCCAGCATTTT
CDR3aa: CASSSPGQGGNQPQHF

d_gene: .
v_gene: TRBV7-8
j_gene: TRBJ1-1
abundance: .
CDR3nt: TGTGCCAGCAGCCACCCGGACAGTGGCCTTAACACTGAAGCTTTCTTT
CDR3aa: CASSHPDSGLNTEAFF

d_gene: TRBD1
v_gene: TRBV6-1
j_gene: TRBJ2-4
abundance: .
CDR3nt: TGTGCCAGCAGTTCAAGCGATCGGGACAGGGCCTTAGCCAAAAACATTCAGTACTTC
CDR3aa: CASSSSDRDRALAKNIQYF

d_gene: .
v_gene: TRBV3-1
j_gene: TRBJ1-2
abundance: .
CDR3nt: TGTGCCAGCAGCCAAACAGCGGACGGGACCCCCTACTATGGCTACACCTTC
CDR3aa: CASSQTADGTPYYGYTF

d_gene: TRBD2
v_gene: TRBV18
j_gene: TRBJ2-1
abundance: .
CDR3nt: TGTGCCAGCTCACCACGGGAAAGCGGGGCCTCCTACAATGAGCGGTTCTTC
CDR3aa: CASSPRESGASYNERFF

d_gene: .
v_gene: TRBV27
j_gene: TRBJ1-1
abundance: once
CDR3nt: TGTGCCAGCAAACTCTTGGGGAACACTGAAGCTTTCTTT
CDR3aa: CASKLLGNTEAFF

d_gene: TRBD1
v_gene: TRBV2
j_gene: TRBJ2-5
abundance: .
CDR3nt: TGTGCCAGCCCCACAGGGGTTGATGAGACCCAGTACTTC
CDR3aa: CASPTGVDETQYF

d_gene: TRBD1
v_gene: TRBV29-1
j_gene: TRBJ1-2
abundance: .
CDR3nt: TGCAGCGTTCCCCAGGGGGTCGTAGATGGCTACACCTTC
CDR3aa: CSVPQGVVDGYTF

d_gene: .
v_gene: TRBV12-3/TRBV12-4
j_gene: TRBJ1-1
abundance: .
CDR3nt: TGTGCCAGCAGTTTTGGCCCCTTTTCTGAAGCTTTCTTT
CDR3aa: CASSFGPFSEAFF

d_gene: .
v_gene: TRBV5-6
j_gene: TRBJ2-7
abundance: .
CDR3nt: TGTGCCAGCAGCTTGAGAGGGAGGAGGGCCTCCTACGAGCAGTACTTC
CDR3aa: CASSLRGRRASYEQYF

d_gene: .
v_gene: TRBV7-2
j_gene: TRBJ2-2
abundance: .
CDR3nt: TGTGCCAGCAGTGAGACTGAAACCCTCAACCCTAACACCGGGGAGCTGTTTTTT
CDR3aa: CASSETETLNPNTGELFF

d_gene: TRBD2
v_gene: TRBV6-5
j_gene: TRBJ2-5
abundance: few
CDR3nt: TGTGCCAGCAGGACCCGGGGACTAGCGGGGATTCAAGAAGAGACCCAGTACTTC
CDR3aa: CASRTRGLAGIQEETQYF

d_gene: TRBD2
v_gene: TRBV20-1
j_gene: TRBJ2-5
abundance: .
CDR3nt: TGCAGTGCGATGGAAAGACTAGCCCAAGAGACCCAGTACTTC
CDR3aa: CSAMERLAQETQYF

d_gene: .
v_gene: TRBV12-3/TRBV12-4
j_gene: TRBJ1-1
abundance: many
CDR3nt: TGTGCCAGCAGTTTCAGGGCGGGCGATATGAACACTGAAGCTTTCTTT
CDR3aa: CASSFRAGDMNTEAFF

d_gene: .
v_gene: TRBV28
j_gene: TRBJ2-1
abundance: .
CDR3nt: TGTGCCAGCAGTTCGTTGGGGCCCTCCTACAATGAGCAGTTCTTC
CDR3aa: CASSSLGPSYNEQFF

d_gene: .
v_gene: TRBV14
j_gene: TRBJ2-2
abundance: .
CDR3nt: TGTGCCAGCAGCCAAGAACCTGCGGACTTTAACACCGGGGAGCTGTTTTTT
CDR3aa: CASSQEPADFNTGELFF

d_gene: TRBD1
v_gene: TRBV27
j_gene: TRBJ2-2
abundance: many
CDR3nt: TGTGCCAGCAGTTCGGCAGGGGGAAACACCGGGGAGCTGTTTTTT
CDR3aa: CASSSAGGNTGELFF

d_gene: .
v_gene: TRBV11-2
j_gene: TRBJ1-2
abundance: .
CDR3nt: TGTGCCAGTACCGGGGCATTTTATGGCTACACCTTC
CDR3aa: CASTGAFYGYTF

d_gene: .
v_gene: TRBV6-2/TRBV6-3
j_gene: TRBJ2-1
abundance: .
CDR3nt: TGTGCCAGCACCCCCCGTGGGGTCCTTTCCTACAATGAGCAGTTCTTC
CDR3aa: CASTPRGVLSYNEQFF

d_gene: .
v_gene: TRBV19
j_gene: TRBJ2-3
abundance: .
CDR3nt: TGTGCCAGTAGTTCGATCACAGATACGCAGTATTTT
CDR3aa: CASSSITDTQYF

d_gene: TRBD2
v_gene: TRBV25-1
j_gene: TRBJ2-7
abundance: .
CDR3nt: TGTGCCAGCAGTGACCCTGGCGGGGGATCCTACGAGCAGTACTTC
CDR3aa: CASSDPGGGSYEQYF

d_gene: TRBD2
v_gene: TRBV6-5
j_gene: TRBJ2-1
abundance: .
CDR3nt: TGTGCCAGCACCCCTGGACTAGCGGGGGCCTCATCTTACAATGAGCAGTTCTTC
CDR3aa: CASTPGLAGASSYNEQFF

d_gene: .
v_gene: TRBV7-2
j_gene: TRBJ1-1
abundance: many
CDR3nt: TGTGCCAGCAGCTCATCCCTAGGGGGGGGGACTGAAGCTTTCTTT
CDR3aa: CASSSSLGGGTEAFF

d_gene: TRBD1
v_gene: TRBV27
j_gene: TRBJ1-2
abundance: few
CDR3nt: TGTGCCAGCAGAATGGACAGGGACAGTAGCTACACCTTC
CDR3aa: CASRMDRDSSYTF

d_gene: .
v_gene: TRBV6-5
j_gene: TRBJ1-1
abundance: .
CDR3nt: TGTGCCAGCAGTTACCTGAGGGGAACGCACACTGAAGCTTTCTTT
CDR3aa: CASSYLRGTHTEAFF

d_gene: .
v_gene: TRBV7-8
j_gene: TRBJ2-2
abundance: many
CDR3nt: TGTGCCAGCAGCTCCCGGACCCTGGCAAACACCGGGGAGCTGTTTTTT
CDR3aa: CASSSRTLANTGELFF

d_gene: .
v_gene: TRBV28
j_gene: TRBJ2-3
abundance: .
CDR3nt: TGTGCCAGCAGTTTGTACCGGTTCAAGGGCACAGATACGCAGTATTTT
CDR3aa: CASSLYRFKGTDTQYF

d_gene: .
v_gene: TRBV5-4
j_gene: TRBJ1-6
abundance: .
CDR3nt: TGTGCCAGCAGCTTGGGTGGGCAGGGCTATTCACCCCTCCACTTT
CDR3aa: CASSLGGQGYSPLHF

d_gene: .
v_gene: TRBV5-1
j_gene: TRBJ1-1
abundance: .
CDR3nt: TGCGCCAGCAGCATCGACATCAACACTGAAGCTTTCTTT
CDR3aa: CASSIDINTEAFF

d_gene: TRBD1
v_gene: TRBV6-2/TRBV6-3
j_gene: TRBJ1-1
abundance: .
CDR3nt: TGTGCCAGCAGAGAAGGGACAGGGGGCAACACTGAAGCTTTCTTT
CDR3aa: CASREGTGGNTEAFF

d_gene: .
v_gene: TRBV7-3
j_gene: TRBJ2-5
abundance: many
CDR3nt: TGTGCCAGCAGCTTAAACAATCAAGAGACCCAGTACTTC
CDR3aa: CASSLNNQETQYF

d_gene: .
v_gene: TRBV29-1
j_gene: TRBJ2-1
abundance: few
CDR3nt: TGCAGCGTTGACAGGGGGGTCACTACTGAGCAGTTCTTC
CDR3aa: CSVDRGVTTEQFF

d_gene: .
v_gene: TRBV15
j_gene: TRBJ1-1
abundance: .
CDR3nt: TGTGCCACCAGCCCCTGGAGGGGTATCACTGAAGCTTTCTTT
CDR3aa: CATSPWRGITEAFF

d_gene: TRBD1
v_gene: TRBV6-1
j_gene: TRBJ2-2
abundance: .
CDR3nt: TGTGCCAGCAGGACAGGGTCCGGGGAGCTGTTTTTT
CDR3aa: CASRTGSGELFF

d_gene: .
v_gene: TRBV20-1
j_gene: TRBJ2-3
abundance: .
CDR3nt: TGCAGTGCTAGGCGGTGGGAGGAAAGAGATACGCAGTATTTT
CDR3aa: CSARRWEERDTQYF

d_gene: TRBD2
v_gene: TRBV7-6
j_gene: TRBJ2-7
abundance: many
CDR3nt: TGTGCCAGCAGCTTGGGACTAGCGGGGGCCGCTAACGGGCAGTACTTC
CDR3aa: CASSLGLAGAANGQYF

d_gene: .
v_gene: TRBV11-2
j_gene: TRBJ2-3
abundance: few
CDR3nt: TGTGCCAGCAGCTTAGTGACAGTCAGCACAGATACGCAGTATTTT
CDR3aa: CASSLVTVSTDTQYF

d_gene: .
v_gene: TRBV2
j_gene: TRBJ1-3
abundance: .
CDR3nt: TGTGCCAGCAGTGCAGGGACTGGAAACACCATATATTTT
CDR3aa: CASSAGTGNTIYF

d_gene: .
v_gene: TRBV24-1
j_gene: TRBJ1-5
abundance: once
CDR3nt: TGTGCCACCAGTGATTTGTTTGATCAGCCCCAGCATTTT
CDR3aa: CATSDLFDQPQHF

d_gene: TRBD2
v_gene: TRBV11-2
j_gene: TRBJ2-3
abundance: few
CDR3nt: TGTGCCAGCAGCGCTTACTACGCGGGGGGGCCCGATACGCAGTATTTT
CDR3aa: CASSAYYAGGPDTQYF

d_gene: TRBD2
v_gene: TRBV7-9
j_gene: TRBJ2-5
abundance: .
CDR3nt: TGTGCCAGCAGCATTAGCGGGGGGCCAAATACGGAGACCCAGTACTTC
CDR3aa: CASSISGGPNTETQYF

d_gene: .
v_gene: TRBV5-4
j_gene: TRBJ1-1
abundance: .
CDR3nt: TGTGCCAGCAGCTTTTCTGGGGCTGTCCCTGAAGCTTTCTTT
CDR3aa: CASSFSGAVPEAFF

d_gene: .
v_gene: TRBV7-8
j_gene: TRBJ2-2
abundance: many
CDR3nt: TGTGCAAGCACCTCGGGGACCGGGGAGCTGTTTTTT
CDR3aa: CASTSGTGELFF

d_gene: TRBD2
v_gene: TRBV5-4
j_gene: TRBJ2-1
abundance: .
CDR3nt: TGTGCCAGCAGCTTTTCGACTAGCGGCAGTGAGCAGTTCTTC
CDR3aa: CASSFSTSGSEQFF

d_gene: .
v_gene: TRBV13
j_gene: TRBJ1-4
abundance: .
CDR3nt: TGTGCCAGCAGCTGGGATCACGGCGATCAAAAACTGTTTTTT
CDR3aa: CASSWDHGDQKLFF

d_gene: .
v_gene: TRBV5-1
j_gene: TRBJ1-5
abundance: .
CDR3nt: TGCGCCAGCAGCTTGGAGAAGGGTCAGCCCCAGCATTTT
CDR3aa: CASSLEKGQPQHF

d_gene: .
v_gene: TRBV6-1
j_gene: TRBJ1-1
abundance: few
CDR3nt: TGTGCCAGCAGTGAAACAGGAGCCTCTGAAGCTTTCTTT
CDR3aa: CASSETGASEAFF

d_gene: .
v_gene: TRBV7-2
j_gene: TRBJ1-5
abundance: many
CDR3nt: TGTGCCAGCAGCTTACCCGGGAGGTCCCGCAATCAGCCCCAGCATTTT
CDR3aa: CASSLPGRSRNQPQHF

d_gene: .
v_gene: TRBV7-9
j_gene: TRBJ1-2
abundance: few
CDR3nt: TGTGCCGGAATGAAGGATTCAGACTATGGCTACACCTTC
CDR3aa: CAGMKDSDYGYTF

d_gene: TRBD2
v_gene: TRBV5-1
j_gene: TRBJ2-1
abundance: .
CDR3nt: TGCGCCAGCAGCCCCGGGACTAGCGGGGGGGAGTATGAGCAGTTCTTC
CDR3aa: CASSPGTSGGEYEQFF

d_gene: .
v_gene: TRBV13
j_gene: TRBJ2-3
abundance: .
CDR3nt: TGTGCCAGCAGCCCCCCTGGGCAGGGGGGCACGGATACGCAGTATTTT
CDR3aa: CASSPPGQGGTDTQYF

d_gene: TRBD1
v_gene: TRBV7-9
j_gene: TRBJ1-4
abundance: .
CDR3nt: TGTGCCAGCAGCTCAGAACAGGGGAGAAGATTAAAACTGTTTTTT
CDR3aa: CASSSEQGRRLKLFF

d_gene: TRBD1
v_gene: TRBV6-1
j_gene: TRBJ2-6
abundance: few
CDR3nt: TGTGCCAGCAGGGACCGGGACAGGGCGTACTCTGGGGCCAACGTCCTGACTTTC
CDR3aa: CASRDRDRAYSGANVLTF

d_gene: .
v_gene: TRBV4-2
j_gene: TRBJ2-1
abundance: few
CDR3nt: TGTGCCAGCAGCCAAGATTTTGGCGGCTGGGCAGACTATGAGCAGTTCTTC
CDR3aa: CASSQDFGGWADYEQFF